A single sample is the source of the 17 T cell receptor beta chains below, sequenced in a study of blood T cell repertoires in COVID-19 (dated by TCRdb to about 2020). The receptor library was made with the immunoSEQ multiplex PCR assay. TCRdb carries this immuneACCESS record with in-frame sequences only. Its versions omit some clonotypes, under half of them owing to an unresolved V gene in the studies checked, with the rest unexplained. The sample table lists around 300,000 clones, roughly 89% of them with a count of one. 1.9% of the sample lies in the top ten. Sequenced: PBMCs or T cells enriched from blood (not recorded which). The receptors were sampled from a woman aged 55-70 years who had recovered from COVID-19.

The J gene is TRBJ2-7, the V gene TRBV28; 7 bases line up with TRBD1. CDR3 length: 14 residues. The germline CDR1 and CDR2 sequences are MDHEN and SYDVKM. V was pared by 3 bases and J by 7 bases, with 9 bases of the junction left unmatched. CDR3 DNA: TGTGCCAGCAGTTTCAGAGGCGACAGGGTGGAGCAGTACTTC. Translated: CASSFRGDRVEQYF.

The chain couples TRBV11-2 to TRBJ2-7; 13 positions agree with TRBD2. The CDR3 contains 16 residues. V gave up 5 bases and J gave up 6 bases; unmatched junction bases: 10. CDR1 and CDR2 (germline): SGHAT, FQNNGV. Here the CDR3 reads CASSLGLAGELSEQYF. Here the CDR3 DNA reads TGTGCCAGCAGCCTCGGACTAGCGGGGGAGTTAAGCGAGCAGTACTTC.

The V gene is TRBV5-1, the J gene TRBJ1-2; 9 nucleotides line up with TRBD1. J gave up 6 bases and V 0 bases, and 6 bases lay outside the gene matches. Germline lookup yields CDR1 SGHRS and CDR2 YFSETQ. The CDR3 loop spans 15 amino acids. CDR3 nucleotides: TGCGCCAGCAGCTTGGATGGGACAGGGTCCAATGGCTACACCTTC. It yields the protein CASSLDGTGSNGYTF.

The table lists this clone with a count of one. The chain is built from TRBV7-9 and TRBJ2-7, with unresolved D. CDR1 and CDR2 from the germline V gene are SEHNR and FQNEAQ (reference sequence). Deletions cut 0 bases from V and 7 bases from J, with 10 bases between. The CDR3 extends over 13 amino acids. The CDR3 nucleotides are TGTGCCAGCAGCTTAGCCCTAGAAGGAGAGCAGTACTTC. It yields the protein CASSLALEGEQYF.

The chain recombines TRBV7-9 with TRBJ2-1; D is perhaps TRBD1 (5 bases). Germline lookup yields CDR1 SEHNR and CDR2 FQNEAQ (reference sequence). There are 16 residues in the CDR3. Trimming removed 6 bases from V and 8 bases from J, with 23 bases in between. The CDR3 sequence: CASSQQPGMGSDEQFF. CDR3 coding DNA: TGTGCCAGCAGTCAACAGCCAGGGATGGGGTCGGATGAGCAGTTCTTC.

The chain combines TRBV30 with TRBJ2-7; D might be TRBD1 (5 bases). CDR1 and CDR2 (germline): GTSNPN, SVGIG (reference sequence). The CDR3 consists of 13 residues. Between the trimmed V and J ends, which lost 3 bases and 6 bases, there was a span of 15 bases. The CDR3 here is CAWSQGMSREQYF. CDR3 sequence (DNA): TGTGCCTGGAGCCAGGGAATGAGCCGCGAGCAGTACTTC.

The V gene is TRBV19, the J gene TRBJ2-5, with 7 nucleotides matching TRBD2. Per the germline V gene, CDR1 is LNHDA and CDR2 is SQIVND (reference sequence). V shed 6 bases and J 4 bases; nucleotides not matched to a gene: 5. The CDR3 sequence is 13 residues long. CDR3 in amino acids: CASRPSGVETQYF. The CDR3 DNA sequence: TGTGCCAGTAGACCCAGCGGGGTAGAGACCCAGTACTTC.

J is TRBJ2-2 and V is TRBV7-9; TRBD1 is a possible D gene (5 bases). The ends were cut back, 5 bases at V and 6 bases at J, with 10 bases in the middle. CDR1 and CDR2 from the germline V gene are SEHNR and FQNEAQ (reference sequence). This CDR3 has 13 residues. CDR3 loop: CASSTRQSGELFF. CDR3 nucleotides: TGTGCCAGCAGCACCCGACAGTCCGGGGAGCTGTTTTTT.

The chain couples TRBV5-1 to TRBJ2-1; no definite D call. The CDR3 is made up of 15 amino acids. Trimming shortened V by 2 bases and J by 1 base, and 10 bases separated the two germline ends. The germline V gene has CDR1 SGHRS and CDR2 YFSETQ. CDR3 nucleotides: TGCGCCAGCAGCTTAGTCGCGGATTCCTACAATGAGCAGTTCTTC. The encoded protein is CASSLVADSYNEQFF.

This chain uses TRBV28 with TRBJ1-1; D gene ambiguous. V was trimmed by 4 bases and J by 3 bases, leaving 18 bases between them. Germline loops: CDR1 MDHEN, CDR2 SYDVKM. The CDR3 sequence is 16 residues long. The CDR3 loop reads CASSSHIPDTHTEAFF. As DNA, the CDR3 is TGTGCCAGCAGTTCCCATATACCAGACACCCACACTGAAGCTTTCTTT.

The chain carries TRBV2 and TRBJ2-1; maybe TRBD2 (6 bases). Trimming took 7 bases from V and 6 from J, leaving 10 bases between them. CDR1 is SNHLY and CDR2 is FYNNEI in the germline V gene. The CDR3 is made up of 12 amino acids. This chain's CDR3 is CASTGESNEQFF. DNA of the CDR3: TGTGCCAGCACGGGGGAAAGCAATGAGCAGTTCTTC. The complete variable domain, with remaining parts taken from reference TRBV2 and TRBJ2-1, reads EPEVTQTPSHQVTQMGQEVILRCVPISNHLYFYWYRQILGQKVEFLVSFYNNEISEKSEIFDDQFSVERPDGSNFTLKIRSTKLEDSAMYFCASTGESNEQFFGPGTRLTVL.

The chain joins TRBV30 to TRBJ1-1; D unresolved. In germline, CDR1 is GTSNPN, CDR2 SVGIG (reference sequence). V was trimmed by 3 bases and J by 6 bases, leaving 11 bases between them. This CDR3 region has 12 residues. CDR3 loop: CAWSPRVAEAFF. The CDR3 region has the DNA TGTGCCTGGAGCCCCCGGGTAGCTGAAGCTTTCTTT.

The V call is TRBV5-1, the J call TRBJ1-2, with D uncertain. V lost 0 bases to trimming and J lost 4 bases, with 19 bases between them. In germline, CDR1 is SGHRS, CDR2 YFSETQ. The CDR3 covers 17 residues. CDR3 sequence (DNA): TGCGCCAGCAGCTTGGGCGGCACAATCCGAGACCCCTATGGCTACACCTTC. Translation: CASSLGGTIRDPYGYTF.

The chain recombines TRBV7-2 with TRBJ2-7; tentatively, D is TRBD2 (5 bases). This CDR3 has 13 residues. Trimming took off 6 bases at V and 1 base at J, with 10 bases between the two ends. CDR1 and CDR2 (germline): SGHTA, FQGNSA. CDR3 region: CASRFSGSYEQYF. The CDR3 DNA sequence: TGTGCCAGCAGATTCAGCGGTTCCTACGAGCAGTACTTC.

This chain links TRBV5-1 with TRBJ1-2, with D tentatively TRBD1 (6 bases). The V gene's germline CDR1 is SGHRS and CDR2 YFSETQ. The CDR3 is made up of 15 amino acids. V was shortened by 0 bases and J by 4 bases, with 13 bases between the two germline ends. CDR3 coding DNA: TGCGCCAGCAGCTTGGCCGAGCAGGGGAGCTATGGCTACACCTTC. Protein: CASSLAEQGSYGYTF.

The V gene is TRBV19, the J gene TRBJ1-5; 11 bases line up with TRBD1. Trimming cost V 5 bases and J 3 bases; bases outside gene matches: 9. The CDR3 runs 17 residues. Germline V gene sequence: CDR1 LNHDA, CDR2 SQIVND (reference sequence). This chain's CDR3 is CASSSLDRGRVNQPQHF. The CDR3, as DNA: TGTGCCAGTAGTTCCCTGGACAGGGGGCGCGTCAATCAGCCCCAGCATTTT.

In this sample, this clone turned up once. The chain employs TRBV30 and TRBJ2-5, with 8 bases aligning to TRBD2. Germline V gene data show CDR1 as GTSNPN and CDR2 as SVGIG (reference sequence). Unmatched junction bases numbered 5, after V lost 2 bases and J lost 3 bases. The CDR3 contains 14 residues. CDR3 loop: CAWSPLAAKETQYF. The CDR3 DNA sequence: TGTGCCTGGAGTCCACTAGCGGCAAAAGAGACCCAGTACTTC.